This T cell receptor (beta chain) was obtained from a study of breast tumors, draining lymph nodes, adjacent tissues. The study's findings and limits: The data were judged consistent with most tumor T cells coming from lymph node and expanding in tumor. Tumor and nontumor repertoires were significantly more similar in luminal-like than in basal-like breast cancer. Tumor repertoires ranked between lymph nodes and nontumor tissue in diversity, with V and J gene preferences. Data only fit, rather than demonstrated, lymph node origin of most tumor T cells.

MiXCR, run by TCRdb on the multiplex PCR reads, gives a single entry per CDR3 protein. This sample has about 180,000 distinct CDR3 sequences, with roughly 35% found just once. V lost 5 bases and J lost 2, with 10 bases in between. The CDR3 contains 13 residues. CDR1 SGHTA and CDR2 FQGTGA come from the germline V gene. Samples came from axillary lymph nodes draining the breast cancer. This clonotype was counted at least ten times. Its antigen is not known. Sequenced material: axillary lymph node tissue. The sequence derives from a female donor with breast cancer. Some clones in this sample may be carry-over from other donors' samples. The genes are TRBV7-3 and TRBJ2-7, with a possible D match to TRBD2 (6 bases). The CDR3: CASSIADPYEQYF. The CDR3 DNA reads TGTGCCAGCAGCATAGCGGATCCCTACGAGCAGTACTTC.